This entry lists 4 T cell receptor beta chains sequenced from one sample in a study of regulatory T cells in long-lasting Graves disease. The time point: persistent/refractory GD, antithyroid drugs over 5 years with positive TRAb. The TCR library was made from RNA that had been extracted from PBMCs in TRIzol. Relying on iRepertoire HTBI primers and Arm-PCR of CDR3 regions, the team built TCR beta libraries. Via MiXCR, TCRdb re-called the multiplex PCR reads, giving one row per CDR3 protein. Of under 450,000 distinct CDR3 sequences listed, 20% to 25% are singletons. The specimen was peripheral blood mononuclear cells (PBMCs), collected when the disease was refractory, from a patient treated with antithyroid drugs. The origin of the receptors is a woman in her 40s with Graves disease.

This clonotype came up many times. The J gene is TRBJ2-5, the V gene TRBV6-1; TRBD1 matches 8 bases. The germline gives CDR1 MNHNS, CDR2 SASEGT. This CDR3 comprises 12 residues. V lost 6 bases, J lost 7 bases, and 4 bases stayed unmatched. The CDR3 bases are TGTGCCAGCAGGACAGGGGTGAGGACCCAGTACTTC. Residues: CASRTGVRTQYF.

The sample holds many counts of this clonotype. The V gene is TRBV2, the J gene TRBJ1-1; 8 bases are shared with TRBD1. Germline V gene sequence: CDR1 SNHLY, CDR2 FYNNEI. CDR3 length: 14 amino acids. J gave up 3 bases and V 4 bases, and 4 bases lay outside the gene matches. The CDR3 DNA reads TGTGCCAGCAGTGCGGACAGGGCGGACACTGAAGCTTTCTTT. It yields the protein CASSADRADTEAFF.

This clonotype came up a few times. The chain combines TRBV20-1 with TRBJ1-2; the D is unclear. Germline V gene data show CDR1 as DFQATT and CDR2 as SNEGSKA (reference sequence). V dropped 6 bases and J dropped 4 bases, with 15 bases sitting between them. The CDR3 runs 13 residues. CDR3 coding DNA: TGCAGTGCCCACGCACGGGCGGCCTATGGCTACACCTTC. Encoded protein: CSAHARAAYGYTF.

This clonotype was detected only a few times. This chain joins TRBV7-9 and TRBJ2-2; TRBD2 agrees at 10 bases. The germline V gene has CDR1 SEHNR and CDR2 FQNEAQ (reference sequence). The J segment lost 0 bases and the V segment lost 8 bases, leaving 6 bases of the junction unmatched. CDR3 length: 16 residues. CDR3 loop: CASAEREGSNTGELFF. CDR3 coding DNA: TGTGCCAGCGCTGAGCGGGAGGGCTCGAACACCGGGGAGCTGTTTTTT.